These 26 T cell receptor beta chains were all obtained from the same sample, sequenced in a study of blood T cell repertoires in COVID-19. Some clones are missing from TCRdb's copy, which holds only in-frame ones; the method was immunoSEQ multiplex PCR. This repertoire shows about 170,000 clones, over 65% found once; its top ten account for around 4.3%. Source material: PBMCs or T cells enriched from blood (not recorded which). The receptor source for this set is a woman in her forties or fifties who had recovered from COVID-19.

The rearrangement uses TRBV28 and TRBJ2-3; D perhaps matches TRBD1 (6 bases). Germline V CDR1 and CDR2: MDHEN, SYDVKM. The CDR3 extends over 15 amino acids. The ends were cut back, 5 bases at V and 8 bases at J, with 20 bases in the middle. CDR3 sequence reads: CASSAWGQGVVTQYF. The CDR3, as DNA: TGTGCCAGCAGTGCGTGGGGGCAGGGAGTGGTTACGCAGTATTTT.

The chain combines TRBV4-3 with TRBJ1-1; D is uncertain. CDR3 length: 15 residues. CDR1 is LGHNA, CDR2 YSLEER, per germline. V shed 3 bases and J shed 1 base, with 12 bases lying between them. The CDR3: CASSQSVVSNTEAFF. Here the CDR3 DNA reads TGCGCCAGCAGCCAGTCGGTAGTTTCGAACACTGAAGCTTTCTTT.

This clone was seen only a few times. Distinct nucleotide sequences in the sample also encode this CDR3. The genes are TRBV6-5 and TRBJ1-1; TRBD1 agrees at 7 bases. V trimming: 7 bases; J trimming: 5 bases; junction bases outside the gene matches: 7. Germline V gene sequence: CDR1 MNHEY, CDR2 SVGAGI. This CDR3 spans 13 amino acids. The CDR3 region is CASKPTGRTEAFF. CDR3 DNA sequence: TGTGCCAGCAAACCGACAGGGAGGACTGAAGCTTTCTTT.

CDR3: CATSAMGDRGTEAFF. In nucleotides, the CDR3 is TGTGCCACCAGTGCCATGGGGGACAGGGGGACTGAAGCTTTCTTT. V gene TRBV24-1 combines with J gene TRBJ1-1; 11 nucleotides match TRBD1. Losses at the gene ends were 5 bases for V and 5 bases for J; bases not matched to a gene: 6. The CDR3 totals 15 residues. CDR1 and CDR2 (germline): KGHDR, SFDVKD.

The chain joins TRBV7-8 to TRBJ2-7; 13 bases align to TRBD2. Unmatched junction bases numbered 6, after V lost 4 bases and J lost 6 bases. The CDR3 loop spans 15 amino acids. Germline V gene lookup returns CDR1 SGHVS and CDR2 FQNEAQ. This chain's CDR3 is CASSWTSGGLGEQYV. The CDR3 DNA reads TGTGCCAGCAGCTGGACTAGCGGGGGTTTAGGCGAGCAGTACGTC.

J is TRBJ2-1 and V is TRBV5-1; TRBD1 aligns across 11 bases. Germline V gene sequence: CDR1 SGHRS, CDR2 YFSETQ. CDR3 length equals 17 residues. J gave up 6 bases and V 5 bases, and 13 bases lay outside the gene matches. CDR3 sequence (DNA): TGCGCCAGCAGTCCATCGCCCGGGACAGGGGGGATCAATGAGCAGTTCTTC. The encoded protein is CASSPSPGTGGINEQFF.

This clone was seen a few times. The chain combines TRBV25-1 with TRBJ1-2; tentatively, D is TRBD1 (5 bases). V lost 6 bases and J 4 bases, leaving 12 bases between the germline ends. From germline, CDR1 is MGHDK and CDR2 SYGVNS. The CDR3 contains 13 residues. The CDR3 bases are TGTGCCAGCAGCGGGGGGACCCGCTATGGCTACACCTTC. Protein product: CASSGGTRYGYTF.

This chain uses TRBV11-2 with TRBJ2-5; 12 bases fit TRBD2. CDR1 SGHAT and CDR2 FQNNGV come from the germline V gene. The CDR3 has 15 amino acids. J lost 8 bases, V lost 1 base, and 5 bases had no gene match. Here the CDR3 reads CASSLVASGGGTQYF. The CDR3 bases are TGTGCCAGCAGCTTAGTGGCTAGCGGGGGGGGTACCCAGTACTTC.

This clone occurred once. In DNA, the CDR3 is TGTGCCAGCAGGGGCCAGGGGACGGCGAACACTGAAGCTTTCTTT. Translating it yields CASRGQGTANTEAFF. V and J are TRBV2 and TRBJ1-1; D may be TRBD1 (6 bases). Between the trimmed V and J ends, which lost 6 bases and 1 base, there was a span of 15 bases. This CDR3 has 15 residues. Germline loops: CDR1 SNHLY, CDR2 FYNNEI.

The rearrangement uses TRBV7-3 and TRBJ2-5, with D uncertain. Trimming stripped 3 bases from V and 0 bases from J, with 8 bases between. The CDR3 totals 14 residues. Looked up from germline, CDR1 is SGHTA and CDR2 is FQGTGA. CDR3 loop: CASSFSQNQETQYF. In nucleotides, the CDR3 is TGTGCCAGCAGCTTCTCCCAGAACCAAGAGACCCAGTACTTC.

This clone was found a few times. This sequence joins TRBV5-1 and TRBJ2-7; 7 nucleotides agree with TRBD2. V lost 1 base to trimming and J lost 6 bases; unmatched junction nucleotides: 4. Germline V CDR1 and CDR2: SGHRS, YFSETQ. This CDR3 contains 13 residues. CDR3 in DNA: TGCGCCAGCAGCTTGTCTAGCGGCGGCGAGCAGTACGTC. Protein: CASSLSSGGEQYV.

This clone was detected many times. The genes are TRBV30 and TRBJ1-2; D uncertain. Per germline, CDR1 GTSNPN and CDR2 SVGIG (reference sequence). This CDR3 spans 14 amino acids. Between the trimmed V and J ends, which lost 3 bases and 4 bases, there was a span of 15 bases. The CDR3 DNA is TGTGCCTGGAGCAAGCGGAGGGCAGGCTATGGCTACACCTTC. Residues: CAWSKRRAGYGYTF.

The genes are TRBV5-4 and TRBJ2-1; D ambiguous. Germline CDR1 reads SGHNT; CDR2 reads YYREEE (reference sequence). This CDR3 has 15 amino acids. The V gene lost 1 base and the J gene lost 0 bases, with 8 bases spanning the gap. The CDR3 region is CASSLIGSSYNEQFF. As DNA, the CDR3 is TGTGCCAGCAGCTTGATCGGTAGCTCCTACAATGAGCAGTTCTTC.

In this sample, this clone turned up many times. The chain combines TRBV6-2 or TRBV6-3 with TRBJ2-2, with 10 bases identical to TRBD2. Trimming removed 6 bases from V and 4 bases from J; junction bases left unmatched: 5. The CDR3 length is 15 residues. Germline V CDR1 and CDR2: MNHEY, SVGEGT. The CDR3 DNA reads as TGTGCCAGCAGCCCAGCGGGAGGGATCACCGGGGAGCTGTTTTTT. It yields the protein CASSPAGGITGELFF.

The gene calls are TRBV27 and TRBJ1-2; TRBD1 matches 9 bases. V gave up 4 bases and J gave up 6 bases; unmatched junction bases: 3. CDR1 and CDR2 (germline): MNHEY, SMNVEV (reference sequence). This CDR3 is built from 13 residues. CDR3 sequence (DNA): TGTGCCAGCAGTTACAGGGGGCTGGATGGCTACACCTTC. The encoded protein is CASSYRGLDGYTF.

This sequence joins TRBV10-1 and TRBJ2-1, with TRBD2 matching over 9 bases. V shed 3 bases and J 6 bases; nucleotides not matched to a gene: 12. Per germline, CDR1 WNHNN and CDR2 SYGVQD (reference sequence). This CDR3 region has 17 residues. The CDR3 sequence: CASSDYTTSGAINEQFF. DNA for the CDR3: TGCGCCAGCAGTGATTACACGACTAGCGGCGCTATCAATGAGCAGTTCTTC.

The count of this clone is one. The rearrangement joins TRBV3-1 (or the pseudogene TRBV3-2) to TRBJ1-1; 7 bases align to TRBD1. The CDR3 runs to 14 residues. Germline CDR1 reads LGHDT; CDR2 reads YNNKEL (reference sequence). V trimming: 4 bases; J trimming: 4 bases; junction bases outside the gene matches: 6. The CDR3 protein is CASSRQGPSTEAFF. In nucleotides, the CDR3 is TGTGCCAGCAGCCGACAGGGACCTAGCACTGAAGCTTTCTTT.

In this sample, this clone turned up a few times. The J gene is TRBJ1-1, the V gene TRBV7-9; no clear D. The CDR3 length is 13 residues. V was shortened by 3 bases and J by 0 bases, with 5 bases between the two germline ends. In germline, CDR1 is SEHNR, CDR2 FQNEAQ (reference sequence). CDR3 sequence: CASSLYLNTEAFF. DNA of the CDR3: TGTGCCAGCAGCTTGTATCTGAACACTGAAGCTTTCTTT. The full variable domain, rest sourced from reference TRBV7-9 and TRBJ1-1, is DTGVSQNPRHKITKRGQNVTFRCDPISEHNRLYWYRQTLGQGPEFLTYFQNEAQLEKSRLLSDRFSAERPKGSFSTLEIQRTEQGDSAMYLCASSLYLNTEAFFGQGTRLTVV.

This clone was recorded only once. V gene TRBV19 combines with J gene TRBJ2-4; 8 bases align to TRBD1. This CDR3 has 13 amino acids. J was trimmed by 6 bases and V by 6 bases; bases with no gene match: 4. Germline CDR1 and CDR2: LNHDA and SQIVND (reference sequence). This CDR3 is CASRPGTGNIQYF. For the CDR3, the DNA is TGTGCCAGTAGGCCCGGGACAGGAAACATTCAGTACTTC.

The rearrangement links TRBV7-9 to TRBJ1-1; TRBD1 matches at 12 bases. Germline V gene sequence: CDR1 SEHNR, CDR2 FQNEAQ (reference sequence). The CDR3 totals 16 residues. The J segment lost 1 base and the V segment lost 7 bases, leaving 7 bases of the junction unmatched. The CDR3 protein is CASTLGQGAGNTEAFF. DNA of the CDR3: TGTGCCAGCACCCTGGGACAGGGGGCCGGGAACACTGAAGCTTTCTTT.

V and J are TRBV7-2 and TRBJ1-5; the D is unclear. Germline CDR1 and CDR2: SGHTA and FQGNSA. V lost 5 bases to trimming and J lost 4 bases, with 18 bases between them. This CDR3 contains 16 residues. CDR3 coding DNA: TGTGCCAGCAGCCCCGAGGTATACCATTCTAATCAGCCCCAGCATTTT. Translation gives CASSPEVYHSNQPQHF. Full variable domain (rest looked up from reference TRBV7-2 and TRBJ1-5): GAGVSQSPSNKVTEKGKDVELRCDPISGHTALYWYRQSLGQGLEFLIYFQGNSAPDKSGLPSDRFSAERTGGSVSTLTIQRTQQEDSAVYLCASSPEVYHSNQPQHFGDGTRLSIL.

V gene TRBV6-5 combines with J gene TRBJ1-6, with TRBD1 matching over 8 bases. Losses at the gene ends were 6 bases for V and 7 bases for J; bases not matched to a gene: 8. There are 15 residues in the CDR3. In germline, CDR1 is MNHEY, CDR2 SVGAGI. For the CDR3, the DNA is TGTGCCAGCAGGAGTAGTGCAGGGGGCAATTCACCCCTCCACTTT. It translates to CASRSSAGGNSPLHF.

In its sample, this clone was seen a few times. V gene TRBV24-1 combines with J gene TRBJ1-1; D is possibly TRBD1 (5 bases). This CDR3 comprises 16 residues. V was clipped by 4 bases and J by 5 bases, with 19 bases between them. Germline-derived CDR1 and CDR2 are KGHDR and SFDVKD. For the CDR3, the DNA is TGTGCCACCAGTGACGAAGGGCCTCCTAAGGGGACTGAAGCTTTCTTT. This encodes CATSDEGPPKGTEAFF.

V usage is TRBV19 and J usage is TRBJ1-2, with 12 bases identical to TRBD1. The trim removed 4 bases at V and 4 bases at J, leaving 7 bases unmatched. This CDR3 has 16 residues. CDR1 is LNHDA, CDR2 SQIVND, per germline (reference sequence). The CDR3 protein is CASSRDRGRRAYGYTF. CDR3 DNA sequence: TGTGCCAGTAGTAGGGACAGGGGGCGCCGAGCCTATGGCTACACCTTC.

This CDR3 is CASSIQTGRTEAFF. The CDR3 DNA follows: TGTGCCAGCAGTATACAAACAGGGAGAACTGAAGCTTTCTTT. The chain joins TRBV27 to TRBJ1-1; D perhaps matches TRBD1 (6 bases). Germline assignment: CDR1 MNHEY and CDR2 SMNVEV (reference sequence). The CDR3 runs to 14 residues. V dropped 5 bases and J dropped 5 bases, with 15 bases sitting between them.

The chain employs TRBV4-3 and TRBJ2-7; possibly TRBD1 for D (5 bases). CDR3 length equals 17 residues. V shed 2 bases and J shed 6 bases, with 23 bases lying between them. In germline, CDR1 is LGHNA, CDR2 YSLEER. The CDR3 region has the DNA TGCGCCAGCAGCCAATCCCCGAGGATAGGGGCCCCCAGCGAGCAGTACGTC. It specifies CASSQSPRIGAPSEQYV.